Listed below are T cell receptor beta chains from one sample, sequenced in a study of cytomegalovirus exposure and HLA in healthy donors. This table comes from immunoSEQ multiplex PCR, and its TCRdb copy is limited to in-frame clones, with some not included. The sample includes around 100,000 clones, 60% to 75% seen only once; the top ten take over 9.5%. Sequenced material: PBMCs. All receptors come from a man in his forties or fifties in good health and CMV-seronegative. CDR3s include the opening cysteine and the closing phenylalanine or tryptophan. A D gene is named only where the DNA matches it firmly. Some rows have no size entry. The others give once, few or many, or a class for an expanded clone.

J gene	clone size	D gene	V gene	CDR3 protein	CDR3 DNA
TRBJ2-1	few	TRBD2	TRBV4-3	CASSQNPRGGNNEQFF	TGCGCCAGCAGCCAAAACCCCCGGGGGGGAAACAATGAGCAGTTCTTC
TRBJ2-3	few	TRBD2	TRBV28	CASDILAGVLSGTDTQYF	TGTGCCAGTGACATTCTAGCGGGAGTTTTGTCAGGCACAGATACGCAGTATTTT
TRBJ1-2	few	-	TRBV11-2	CASSSLEVSIYGYTF	TGTGCCAGCAGCTCCCTCGAGGTTTCGATCTATGGCTACACCTTC
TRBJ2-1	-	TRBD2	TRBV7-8	CASSLVRLAGGLNEQFF	TGTGCCAGCAGCTTAGTACGTCTAGCGGGAGGTTTGAATGAGCAGTTCTTC
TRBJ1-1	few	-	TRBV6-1	CASSEEDGVPSTEAFF	TGTGCCAGCAGTGAAGAGGACGGGGTTCCAAGCACTGAAGCTTTCTTT
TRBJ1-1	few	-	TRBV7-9	CASSLFSGQNTEAFF	TGTGCCAGCAGCTTATTCTCTGGCCAGAACACTGAAGCTTTCTTT
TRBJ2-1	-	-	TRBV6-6	CASSYGRSGSYNEQFF	TGTGCCAGCAGTTACGGGAGGTCGGGCTCCTACAATGAGCAGTTCTTC
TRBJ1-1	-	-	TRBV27	CASSFVDRENTEAFF	TGTGCCAGCAGTTTTGTTGACAGAGAGAACACTGAAGCTTTCTTT
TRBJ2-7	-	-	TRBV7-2	CASSPTPGGEQYF	TGTGCCAGCAGCCCGACACCTGGAGGAGAGCAGTACTTC
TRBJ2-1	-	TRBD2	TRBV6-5	CASSYPTSGDNEQFF	TGTGCCAGCAGTTATCCGACTAGCGGGGACAATGAGCAGTTCTTC
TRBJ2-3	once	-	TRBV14	CASSHPGFGTDTQYF	TGTGCCAGCAGCCACCCAGGATTTGGCACAGATACGCAGTATTTT
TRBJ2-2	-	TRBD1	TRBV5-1	CASSPGQVDFRELFF	TGCGCCAGCAGCCCGGGACAGGTCGACTTTAGGGAGCTGTTTTTT
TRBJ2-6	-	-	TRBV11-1	CASSLEPSGANVLTF	TGTGCCAGCAGCTTAGAGCCCTCTGGGGCCAACGTCCTGACTTTC
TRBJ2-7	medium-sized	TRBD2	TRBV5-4	CASSSTGGGKYEQYF	TGTGCCAGCAGCTCAACGGGGGGAGGGAAGTACGAGCAGTACTTC
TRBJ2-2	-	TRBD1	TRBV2	CASSRTGSGELFF	TGTGCCAGCAGCCGGACAGGGTCCGGGGAGCTGTTTTTT
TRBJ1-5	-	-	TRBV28	CASILGGGNQPQHF	TGTGCCAGCATTCTAGGGGGGGGGAATCAGCCCCAGCATTTT
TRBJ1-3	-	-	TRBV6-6	CASSPTGGGNTIYF	TGTGCCAGCAGTCCGACAGGAGGCGGAAACACCATATATTTT
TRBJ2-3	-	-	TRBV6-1	CASRVRGGRTDTQYF	TGTGCCAGCAGGGTAAGGGGGGGGCGCACAGATACGCAGTATTTT
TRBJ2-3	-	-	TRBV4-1	CASSQEMALVTDTQYF	TGCGCCAGCAGCCAAGAGATGGCCCTAGTCACAGATACGCAGTATTTT
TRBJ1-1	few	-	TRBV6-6	CASTGANTEAFF	TGTGCCAGCACTGGGGCGAACACTGAAGCTTTCTTT
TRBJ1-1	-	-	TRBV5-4	CASSSRDKNTEAFF	TGTGCCAGCAGCTCCCGGGACAAGAACACTGAAGCTTTCTTT
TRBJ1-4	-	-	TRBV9	CASSVGGGALEKLFF	TGTGCCAGCAGCGTGGGGGGGGGAGCCCTTGAAAAACTGTTTTTT
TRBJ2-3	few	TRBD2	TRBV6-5	CASSYSFGGVSDTQYF	TGTGCCAGCAGTTACTCCTTCGGGGGGGTTTCAGATACGCAGTATTTT
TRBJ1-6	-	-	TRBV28	CASSPQRGASSPLHF	TGTGCCAGCAGCCCCCAGCGGGGGGCGAGTTCACCCCTCCACTTT
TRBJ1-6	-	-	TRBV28	CASSPQGLSNSPLHF	TGTGCCAGCAGTCCCCAGGGCCTTAGCAATTCACCCCTCCACTTT
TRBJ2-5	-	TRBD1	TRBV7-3	CASSYGQGPQETQYF	TGTGCCAGCAGTTACGGACAGGGGCCTCAAGAGACCCAGTACTTC
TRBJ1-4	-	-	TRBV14	CASSPGGVWNEKLFF	TGTGCTAGCAGCCCTGGTGGAGTGTGGAATGAAAAACTGTTTTTT
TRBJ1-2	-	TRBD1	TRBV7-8	CASSPLGGLTYGYTF	TGTGCCAGCAGCCCTTTAGGGGGCTTGACCTATGGCTACACCTTC
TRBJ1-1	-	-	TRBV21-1	CASSTEHAEAFF	TGTGCCAGCAGCACTGAACATGCTGAAGCTTTCTTT
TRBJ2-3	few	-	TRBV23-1	CASSGRSYTDTQYF	TGCGCCAGCAGTGGCAGGTCCTACACAGATACGCAGTATTTT
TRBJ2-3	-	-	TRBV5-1	CASSSRGASGTADTQYF	TGCGCCAGCAGCTCGAGGGGGGCTAGCGGCACCGCAGATACGCAGTATTTT
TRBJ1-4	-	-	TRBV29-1	CSVEEGGSATNEKLFF	TGCAGCGTTGAGGAGGGGGGGAGCGCAACTAATGAAAAACTGTTTTTT
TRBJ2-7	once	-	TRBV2	CASSEKGTPLHEQYF	TGTGCCAGCAGTGAAAAAGGGACTCCCCTCCACGAGCAGTACTTC
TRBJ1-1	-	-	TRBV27	CASRTTQMNTEAFF	TGTGCCAGCAGGACAACACAAATGAACACTGAAGCTTTCTTT
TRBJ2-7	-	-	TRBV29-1	CSVEGGYSYEQYF	TGCAGCGTTGAAGGCGGTTACTCCTACGAGCAGTACTTC
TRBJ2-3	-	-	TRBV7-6	CASRGVGDTQYF	TGTGCCAGCAGGGGAGTGGGGGATACGCAGTATTTT
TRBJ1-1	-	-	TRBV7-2	CASSLAGVDTEAFF	TGTGCCAGCAGCTTAGCAGGGGTTGACACTGAAGCTTTCTTT
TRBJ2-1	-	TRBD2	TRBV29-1	CSVESSGGLGEQFF	TGCAGCGTTGAATCTAGCGGGGGGCTCGGGGAGCAGTTCTTC
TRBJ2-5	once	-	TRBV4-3	CASSQDYDRGETQYF	TGCGCCAGCAGCCAAGATTACGATCGAGGTGAGACCCAGTACTTC
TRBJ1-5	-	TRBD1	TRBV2	CASSERGQGSWAQHF	TGTGCCAGCAGTGAACGCGGACAGGGTTCGTGGGCCCAGCATTTT
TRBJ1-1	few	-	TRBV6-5	CASSRDTEAFF	TGTGCCAGCAGCCGCGACACTGAAGCTTTCTTT
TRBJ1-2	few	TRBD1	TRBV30	CAWRIRPILTGGVNGEGYTF	TGTGCCTGGAGGATCCGTCCAATTCTGACAGGGGGCGTAAATGGGGAAGGCTACACCTTC
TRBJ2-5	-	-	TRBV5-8	CASSRGERGVGQETQYF	TGTGCCAGCAGCCGCGGGGAGAGGGGAGTTGGACAAGAGACCCAGTACTTC
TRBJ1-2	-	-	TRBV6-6	CASTQQVPNYGYTF	TGTGCCAGCACCCAGCAGGTCCCTAACTATGGCTACACCTTC
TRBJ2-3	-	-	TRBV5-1	CASSLGGQTDTQYF	TGCGCCAGCAGCTTGGGCGGGCAGACAGATACGCAGTATTTT
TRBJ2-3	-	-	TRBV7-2	CASSPQGGGGSTDTQYF	TGTGCCAGCAGCCCCCAGGGTGGGGGCGGGAGCACAGATACGCAGTATTTT
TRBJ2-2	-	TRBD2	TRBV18	CASSGTRSHQELFF	TGTGCCAGCTCCGGGACTAGGTCGCACCAGGAGCTGTTTTTT
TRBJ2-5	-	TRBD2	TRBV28	CASSLLAGGKGQETQYF	TGTGCCAGCAGTTTACTAGCGGGGGGGAAAGGACAAGAGACCCAGTACTTC
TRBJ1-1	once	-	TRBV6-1	CASSERVVNTEAFF	TGTGCCAGCAGTGAGAGGGTGGTGAACACTGAAGCTTTCTTT
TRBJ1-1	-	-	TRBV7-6	CASSLMGGDMNTEAFF	TGTGCCAGCAGCTTAATGGGTGGGGACATGAACACTGAAGCTTTCTTT
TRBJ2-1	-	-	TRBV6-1	CASSTLASSYNEQFF	TGTGCCAGCAGCACTTTAGCTAGCTCCTACAATGAGCAGTTCTTC
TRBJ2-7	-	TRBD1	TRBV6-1	CASRRQGSYEQYF	TGTGCCAGCAGGAGACAGGGCTCCTACGAGCAGTACTTC
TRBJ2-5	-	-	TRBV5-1	CASRGLGGQETQYF	TGCGCCAGCAGGGGGTTAGGGGGCCAAGAGACCCAGTACTTC